The clone carrying this T cell receptor beta chain has more than one count but fewer than ten. Antigen: not known. Primers: 60 Vbeta forward and 13 Jbeta reverse. TCRdb keeps only in-frame clones here, not all; method: immunoSEQ multiplex PCR. Of 65,000 to 85,000 clones in the sample, around a tenth are singletons; the top ten hold around 24%. The entry originates in a study of cytomegalovirus exposure and HLA in healthy donors. Study-wide context: The early release's HLA-typed donors yielded approximately 85 million unique TCRs.

The V and J ends lost 0 bases and 8 bases respectively, with 17 bases between them. Germline loops: CDR1 SGDLS, CDR2 YYNGEE. The CDR3 totals 16 residues. Study-wide results and limits: Reports showed the classifier diagnosing cytomegalovirus status with high specificity and sensitivity.

The TCR was taken from a man in his sixties in good health and CMV-seropositive. The V call is TRBV9, the J call TRBJ1-4, with D maybe TRBD1 (6 bases). Material: PBMCs. In nucleotides, the CDR3 is TGTGCCAGCAGCGTAGAAGCTGGGGGGGGCGGGGAAAAACTGTTTTTT. Its translation is CASSVEAGGGGEKLFF.